The rows below give T cell receptor beta chains drawn from one sample of a study of blood T cell repertoires in COVID-19. Profiling relied on immunoSEQ multiplex PCR, and the TCRdb table lists in-frame clones only, not all of them. The repertoire holds 20,000 to 25,000 clones, with roughly 73% as singletons. Material: peripheral blood. Source of these receptors: a human donor in a cohort sampled during active or convalescent COVID-19. The CDR3 runs from the conserved cysteine through the conserved F or W. A D gene is named only where the DNA matches it firmly. The size field is filled for only some rows; it gives once, few, many or a size class.

j_call	d_call	v_call	clone_size	cdr3_aa	cdr3_nt
TRBJ1-3	NA	TRBV28	NA	CASSLSMGNTIYF	TGTGCCAGCAGTTTGTCCATGGGAAACACCATATATTTT
TRBJ1-2	NA	TRBV6-5	NA	CASRTTDPGYGYTF	TGTGCCAGCAGGACCACGGATCCAGGATACGGCTACACCTTC
TRBJ1-2	NA	TRBV21-1	NA	CASSKGANSFYGYTF	TGTGCCAGCAGCAAGGGGGCAAATTCTTTCTATGGCTACACCTTC
TRBJ1-4	TRBD1	TRBV4-1	NA	CASSFSPGQLATNEKLFF	TGCGCCAGCAGCTTCAGTCCGGGACAGCTTGCAACTAATGAAAAACTGTTTTTT
TRBJ2-4	NA	TRBV4-3	NA	CASSQDLGPWAKNIQYF	TGCGCCAGCAGCCAAGATTTGGGGCCCTGGGCCAAAAACATTCAGTACTTC
TRBJ1-2	NA	TRBV6-1	NA	CASSFSGNYGYTF	TGTGCCAGCAGTTTTTCAGGGAACTATGGCTACACCTTC
TRBJ2-2	TRBD2	TRBV25-1	few	CASSEWAGGLTGELFF	TGTGCCAGCAGTGAATGGGCGGGAGGGCTTACTGGGGAGCTGTTTTTT
TRBJ1-1	TRBD1	TRBV19	NA	CASSRIGQGIPEAFF	TGTGCCAGTAGCAGAATCGGACAGGGGATACCTGAAGCTTTCTTT
TRBJ1-2	NA	TRBV9	NA	CASSVGRGNYGYTF	TGTGCCAGCAGCGTAGGCCGCGGGAACTATGGCTACACCTTC
TRBJ2-2	NA	TRBV7-2	NA	CASSLRNTGELFF	TGTGCCAGCAGCCTGCGGAATACCGGGGAGCTGTTTTTT
TRBJ1-2	TRBD1	TRBV7-9	NA	CASSRKTGGYGYTF	TGTGCCAGCAGCCGTAAAACAGGGGGCTATGGCTACACCTTC
TRBJ2-1	NA	TRBV20-1	NA	CSARPRDEQFF	TGCAGTGCTAGACCCCGCGATGAGCAGTTCTTC
TRBJ2-1	TRBD2	TRBV5-1	NA	CASSPRSGPTNNEQFF	TGCGCCAGCAGCCCCCGTAGCGGGCCTACTAACAATGAGCAGTTCTTC
TRBJ2-1	NA	TRBV15	NA	CATSREDSASSYNEQFF	TGTGCCACCAGCAGAGAGGACAGCGCGAGCTCCTACAATGAGCAGTTCTTC
TRBJ2-3	NA	TRBV10-1	NA	CASSGAGGGTQYF	TGCGCCAGCAGTGGAGCCGGGGGAGGTACGCAGTATTTT
TRBJ1-5	NA	TRBV6-2/TRBV6-3	NA	CASSYFSANQPQHF	TGTGCCAGCAGTTATTTTAGCGCGAATCAGCCCCAGCATTTT
TRBJ2-1	TRBD2	TRBV7-6	NA	CASSGTSGSGEQFF	TGTGCCAGCAGCGGGACTAGCGGGAGCGGTGAGCAGTTCTTC
TRBJ1-1	NA	TRBV29-1	few	CSVSLTEAFF	TGCAGCGTCTCCCTGACTGAAGCTTTCTTT
TRBJ2-1	TRBD2	TRBV3-1/TRBV3-2	NA	CASSQGGLSGHNEQFF	TGTGCCAGCAGCCAGGGGGGACTATCTGGGCACAATGAGCAGTTCTTC
TRBJ2-1	NA	TRBV5-4	NA	CASSLSQGLYNEQFF	TGTGCCAGCAGCTTGAGCCAGGGTCTGTACAATGAGCAGTTCTTC
TRBJ1-4	NA	TRBV30	NA	CAWSPGGEKLFF	TGTGCCTGGAGTCCCGGGGGGGAAAAACTGTTTTTT
TRBJ1-4	NA	TRBV19	few	CASSRHFSGEKLFF	TGTGCCAGTAGCAGACACTTCTCAGGTGAAAAACTGTTTTTT
TRBJ2-5	NA	TRBV5-1	NA	CASSQGGPETQYF	TGCGCCAGCAGCCAAGGGGGTCCAGAGACCCAGTACTTC
TRBJ1-2	TRBD1	TRBV6-5	NA	CASSYWDRGGGYTF	TGTGCCAGCAGTTACTGGGACAGGGGAGGTGGCTACACCTTC
TRBJ2-1	TRBD2	TRBV27	few	CASRRLAGTNEQFF	TGTGCCAGCAGACGACTAGCGGGGACCAATGAGCAGTTCTTC
TRBJ2-1	NA	TRBV29-1	NA	CSVAPRLAKNNEQFF	TGCAGCGTTGCGCCGAGGCTAGCGAAGAACAATGAGCAGTTCTTC
TRBJ1-2	NA	TRBV27	NA	CASSPWGRDYGYTF	TGTGCCAGCAGCCCGTGGGGGCGCGACTATGGCTACACCTTC
TRBJ2-3	TRBD2	TRBV27	NA	CASSSLAGGWTDTQYF	TGTGCCAGCAGTTCCCTAGCGGGAGGGTGGACAGATACGCAGTATTTT
TRBJ1-1	TRBD1	TRBV5-1	few	CASSSGTARFTEAFF	TGCGCCAGCAGCTCGGGGACAGCGAGATTCACTGAAGCTTTCTTT
TRBJ2-1	TRBD2	TRBV5-4	medium-sized	CASSPGTSGSTSYNEQFF	TGTGCCAGCAGCCCCGGGACTAGCGGGAGTACCTCCTACAATGAGCAGTTCTTC
TRBJ1-2	TRBD1	TRBV7-2	NA	CASSIYLKTPGQIYGYTF	TGTGCCAGCAGCATCTACTTGAAGACGCCGGGACAGATCTATGGCTACACCTTC
TRBJ2-5	TRBD2	TRBV5-1	NA	CASSLGPGLAGGRETQYF	TGCGCCAGCAGCTTGGGCCCTGGACTAGCGGGGGGGCGCGAGACCCAGTACTTC
TRBJ2-1	NA	TRBV6-5	few	CASSSADSSYNEQFF	TGTGCCAGCAGCTCAGCGGACTCTTCCTACAATGAGCAGTTCTTC
TRBJ2-7	NA	TRBV11-2	few	CASSLSRRDYEQYF	TGTGCCAGCAGCTTATCGCGCAGGGACTACGAGCAGTACTTC
TRBJ2-7	NA	TRBV18	NA	CASSPSRTVQYEQYF	TGTGCCAGCTCACCAAGTAGAACCGTTCAATACGAGCAGTACTTC
TRBJ1-3	NA	TRBV18	NA	CASSPQSSGGYTIYF	TGTGCCAGCTCACCACAGTCATCTGGAGGGTACACCATATATTTT
TRBJ2-1	TRBD2	TRBV27	NA	CASSVGRGGAGGSEQFF	TGTGCCAGCAGTGTGGGGAGGGGTGGCGCGGGAGGCAGTGAGCAGTTCTTC
TRBJ1-2	NA	TRBV6-5	few	CASSLDSTRDYGYTF	TGTGCCAGCAGCCTTGACAGCACAAGGGACTATGGCTACACCTTC
TRBJ1-1	NA	TRBV10-2	many	CATADPDRPNTEAFF	TGCGCCACCGCAGATCCCGACAGGCCGAACACTGAAGCTTTCTTT
TRBJ2-6	NA	TRBV19	once	CASSIYDSGANVLTF	TGTGCCAGTAGTATCTACGACTCTGGGGCCAACGTCCTGACTTTC
TRBJ2-5	TRBD1	TRBV6-5	NA	CASRQGIQETQYF	TGTGCCAGCAGACAGGGGATCCAAGAGACCCAGTACTTC
TRBJ2-2	NA	TRBV6-6	NA	CASSYLPHGAGELFF	TGTGCCAGCAGTTACCTTCCACACGGGGCCGGGGAGCTGTTTTTT
TRBJ2-5	TRBD1	TRBV7-9	NA	CASTKTGGSGETQYF	TGTGCCAGCACCAAAACAGGGGGCTCTGGGGAGACCCAGTACTTC
TRBJ1-2	TRBD1	TRBV6-2/TRBV6-3	NA	CASSYRGQGESYLNYGYTF	TGTGCCAGCAGTTACCGAGGACAGGGGGAAAGCTACTTAAACTATGGCTACACCTTC
TRBJ2-5	NA	TRBV7-6	NA	CASSFWTSHTETQYF	TGTGCCAGCAGCTTTTGGACATCCCACACGGAGACCCAGTACTTC